The clone carrying this T cell receptor beta chain was detected only a few times. Its antigen remains unknown. Via MiXCR, TCRdb re-called the 5' RACE reads, giving one row per CDR3 protein. The data contain tens of thousands of distinct CDR3 sequences, 10% to 15% of them seen just once; the ten biggest clones take up roughly a third. Time point defined: blood at routine non-recurrence follow-up after resection. The sample belongs to a study of spatial heterogeneity in lung cancer. The overall study: Across the raw uncorrected reads, a unique TCR and UMI combination was observed, on average, more than ten times. Whole-study findings and limits: There were more appearances of ubiquitous expanded tumor TCRs in blood at resection than at follow-up.

Between the trimmed V and J ends, which lost 3 bases and 6 bases, there was a span of 9 bases. The CDR3 runs to 12 residues. Germline V gene data show CDR1 as MDHEN and CDR2 as SYDVKM. The origin of this receptor is a male donor with early-stage non-small cell lung cancer. The chain carries TRBV28 and TRBJ2-7; TRBD2 is a possible D gene (5 bases). The sample in question was PBMCs, obtained at follow-up. CDR3 in DNA: TGTGCCAGCAGTTTCGGGGTTTCCGAGCAGTACTTC. Its protein is CASSFGVSEQYF.